This T cell receptor (beta chain) came from a study of blood T cells in healthy people across ages (dated by TCRdb to 2014 to 2015). About the full investigation: In model experiments, roughly one uniquely barcoded TCR beta cDNA molecule per two T cells was captured by template switching. Using deep sequencing normalized with unique cDNA molecular identifiers, the study measured how TCR beta repertoire diversity changes with age. Donors were grouped into four age groups: young (average approximately 15 years), middle-aged (39), aged (over 55) and long-lived (about 90). Donors of different ages were randomly distributed across sequencing lanes to avoid experimental bias. Two additional independent replicas of 1 million unique cDNA reads from the same blood draw were analyzed for two donors (one aged 18 to 30 and one aged 80 or older).

The roughly 37 donors, aged 6 to 90 years, were systemically healthy Caucasian individuals from Russia. Around 10 milliliters of peripheral blood were collected from each donor into EDTA-treated Vacutainer tubes. Ficoll-Paque density-gradient centrifugation was used to isolate PBMCs, with at least 6.5 million per sample. Trizol reagent was used to extract total RNA from PBMCs, with at least 6 micrograms per sample. For every donor, an aliquot of PBMCs went through flow cytometry to measure the percentages of naive CD45RAhigh/CD27high T cells. The V and J ends are trimmed by 5 bases and 5 bases, leaving 12 bases between them. Sequences MDHEN (CDR1) and SYDVKM (CDR2) are obtained from the germline V gene. Inclusive of the bounding cysteine and phenylalanine, the CDR3 is 14 residues long. CDR3 DNA only is kept here, 42 bases in frame from base 1. A note on this clonotype: No antigen is known for it. The sample holds no much larger clone one base away, and base qualities are not on file.

Overall study results and their limits: There was a strong correlation between observed TCR beta diversity and the percentage of naive T cells measured by flow cytometry. Because profiling used bulk unsorted PBMCs, naive and antigen-experienced compartments could not be compared conclusively. Estimates of total diversity based on one million sequenced T cells were regarded as lower bounds and as underestimates. Because donor CMV infection status was unknown, age-related changes in expanded clonotypes were potentially confounded. The long-lived group showed more naive CD4+ T cells, fewer expanded clones and increased TCR diversity than the aged group, suggesting age selection. As age increased, observed TCR beta diversity per million T cells dropped in a roughly linear way, and a significant reduction was already evident by age around 41.

The library was built by means of 5' RACE. Sequencing instrument: Illumina HiSeq 2500. A second PCR of about 7 to 12 cycles was run with a J-beta primer mix and a sample-barcoded 5' primer. Each TCR beta cDNA molecule received a unique molecular identifier from a template-switch 5' adaptor carrying 12 random nucleotides. Each sample yielded at least 2.5 million CDR3-containing paired-end reads. First-strand cDNA was synthesized from all RNA with the Mint cDNA synthesis kit, primed by a TRBC-specific oligonucleotide. Following uracil-DNA glycosylase treatment, all cDNA underwent a first 18-cycle PCR with the universal primers M1SS and BC2_uni_R. As for how the authors treated the data: Each sample was normalized by randomly selecting 1 million high-quality reads, each carrying a distinct molecular identifier. Instead of being binned into consensus sequences, reads with shared molecular identifiers were discarded. CDR3 identification, clonotype clustering and error correction used MiTCR with a Q25 quality threshold and the strictest error-elimination algorithm. A nonparametric unseen species model with Euler transformation was used to estimate lower-bound total TCR beta diversity. TCRdb trimmed public reads at Q25 via fastp, called clones via MiXCR and kept in-frame beta chains. Here each entry gathers all rows of one CDR3 protein and keeps the most common genes and DNA. For this entry, the V and J calls and clone size follow TCRdb and not the study's own pipeline. The sample data list about 1.4 million distinct CDR3 sequences, and 55% to 75% of these were observed just once. The top ten hold approximately 7% of the sample.

The rearrangement joined TRBV28 to TRBJ1-4; the D gene lacks a confident call. This TCR was sampled from a man aged 18 to 29 in good health. Sequenced: blood. The DNA sequence is given as TGTGCCAGCAGTACGCCGGGCCGCAATGAAAAACTGTTTTTT. Its protein reads: CASSTPGRNEKLFF.